These 2 T cell receptor beta chains share one sample of origin, sequenced in a study of blood T cell repertoires in COVID-19. Generated by immunoSEQ multiplex PCR, the TCRdb table keeps only in-frame clones and is missing some. The sample gives 150,000 to 200,000 clones, about 88% of which show up once; more than 0.75% is in the top ten. Material: PBMCs or T cells enriched from blood (not recorded which). Receptor source: a woman aged 18-29 years who had recovered from COVID-19.

The chain recombines TRBV28 with TRBJ2-7; 14 bases fit TRBD2. This CDR3 has 16 residues. J lost 3 bases, V lost 5 bases, and 6 bases had no gene match. Germline V gene data show CDR1 as MDHEN and CDR2 as SYDVKM. CDR3 DNA: TGTGCCAGCAGTCCCACCGGGACTAGCGGGAGCTACGAGCAGTACTTC. It yields the protein CASSPTGTSGSYEQYF.

In this sample, this clone turned up many times. The rearrangement uses TRBV2 and TRBJ1-5; possible D gene TRBD1, 5 bases. The germline gives CDR1 SNHLY, CDR2 FYNNEI. The CDR3 sequence is 12 residues long. Trimming removed 7 bases from V and 6 bases from J, with 10 bases in between. In DNA, the CDR3 is TGTGCCAGCACCTGGGGGGTTCAGCCCCAGCATTTT. Translated, it gives CASTWGVQPQHF.